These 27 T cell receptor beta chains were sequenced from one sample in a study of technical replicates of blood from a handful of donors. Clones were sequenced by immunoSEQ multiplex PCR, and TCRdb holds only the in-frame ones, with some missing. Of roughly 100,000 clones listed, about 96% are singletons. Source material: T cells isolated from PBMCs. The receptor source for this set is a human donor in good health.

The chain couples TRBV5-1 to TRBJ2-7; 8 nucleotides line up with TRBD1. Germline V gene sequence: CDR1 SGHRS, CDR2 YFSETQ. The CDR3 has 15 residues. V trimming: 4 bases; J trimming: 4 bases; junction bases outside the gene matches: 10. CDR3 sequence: CASSLLQGAHYEQYF. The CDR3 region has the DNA TGCGCCAGCAGCCTGCTGCAGGGGGCGCATTACGAGCAGTACTTC. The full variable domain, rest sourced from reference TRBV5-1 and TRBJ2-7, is KAGVTQTPRYLIKTRGQQVTLSCSPISGHRSVSWYQQTPGQGLQFLFEYFSETQRNKGNFPGRFSGRQFSNSRSEMNVSTLELGDSALYLCASSLLQGAHYEQYFGPGTRLTVT.

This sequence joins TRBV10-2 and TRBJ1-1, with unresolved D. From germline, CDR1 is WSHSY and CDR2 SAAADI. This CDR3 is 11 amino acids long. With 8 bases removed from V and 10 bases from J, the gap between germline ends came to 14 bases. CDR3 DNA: TGCGCCAGCGTAGGAGGGATCGTAGCTTTCTTT. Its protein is CASVGGIVAFF.

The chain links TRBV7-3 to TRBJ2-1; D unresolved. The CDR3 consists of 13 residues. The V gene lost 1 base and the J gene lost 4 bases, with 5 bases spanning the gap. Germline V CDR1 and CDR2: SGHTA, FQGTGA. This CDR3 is CASSLNKYNEQFF. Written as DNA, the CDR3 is TGTGCCAGCAGCTTAAACAAGTACAATGAGCAGTTCTTC.

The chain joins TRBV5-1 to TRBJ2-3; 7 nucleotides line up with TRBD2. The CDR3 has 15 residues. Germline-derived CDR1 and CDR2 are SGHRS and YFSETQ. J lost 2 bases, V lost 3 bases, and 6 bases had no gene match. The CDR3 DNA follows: TGCGCCAGCAGCTCCGAGCGGGACCCCACAGATACGCAGTATTTT. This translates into CASSSERDPTDTQYF.

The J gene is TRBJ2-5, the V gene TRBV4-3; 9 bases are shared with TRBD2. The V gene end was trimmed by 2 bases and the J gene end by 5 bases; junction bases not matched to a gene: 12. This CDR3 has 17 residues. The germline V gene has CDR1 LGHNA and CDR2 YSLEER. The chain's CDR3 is CASSQKLAGGPGETQYF. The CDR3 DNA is TGCGCCAGCAGCCAAAAGTTGGCGGGAGGGCCGGGGGAGACCCAGTACTTC.

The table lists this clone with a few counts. The CDR3 DNA is TGTGCCAGCAGTGAAGGACATTACTCTGGAAACACCATATATTTT. It encodes CASSEGHYSGNTIYF. V gene TRBV6-1 combines with J gene TRBJ1-3; D is unclear. V gave up 1 base and J gave up 0 bases, with 7 bases separating them. CDR3 length: 15 amino acids. CDR1 and CDR2 (germline): MNHNS, SASEGT.

CDR3 coding DNA: TGTGCCAGCAGTGAACAGGGGATCGCCTACGAGCAGTACTTC. This translates into CASSEQGIAYEQYF. The chain carries TRBV2 and TRBJ2-7, with a tentative D call TRBD1 (6 bases). Trimming removed 2 bases from V and 2 bases from J, with 10 bases in between. Germline V lookup: CDR1 SNHLY, CDR2 FYNNEI. This CDR3 contains 14 residues. Complete variable domain (other parts from reference TRBV2 and TRBJ2-7): EPEVTQTPSHQVTQMGQEVILRCVPISNHLYFYWYRQILGQKVEFLVSFYNNEISEKSEIFDDQFSVERPDGSNFTLKIRSTKLEDSAMYFCASSEQGIAYEQYFGPGTRLTVT.

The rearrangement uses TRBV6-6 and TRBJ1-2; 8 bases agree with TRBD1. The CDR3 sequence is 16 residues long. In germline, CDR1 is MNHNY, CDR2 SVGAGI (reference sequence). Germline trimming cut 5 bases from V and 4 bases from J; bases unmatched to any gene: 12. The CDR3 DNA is TGTGCCAGCAGTCGACCCGAGACAGGGGCTTTCTATGGCTACACCTTC. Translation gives CASSRPETGAFYGYTF.

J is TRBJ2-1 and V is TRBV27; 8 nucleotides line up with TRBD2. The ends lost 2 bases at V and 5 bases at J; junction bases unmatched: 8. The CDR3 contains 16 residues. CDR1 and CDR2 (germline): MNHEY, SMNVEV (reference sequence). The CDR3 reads CASSLGQRELNNEQFF. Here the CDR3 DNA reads TGTGCCAGCAGTTTAGGTCAGCGGGAGTTAAACAATGAGCAGTTCTTC.

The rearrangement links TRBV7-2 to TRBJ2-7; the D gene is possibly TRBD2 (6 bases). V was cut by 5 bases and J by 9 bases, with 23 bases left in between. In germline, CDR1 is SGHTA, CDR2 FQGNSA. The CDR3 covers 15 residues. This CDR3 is CASSLFVGAGTVQYF. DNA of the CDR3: TGTGCCAGCAGCCTGTTCGTTGGTGCGGGAACCGTGCAGTACTTC.

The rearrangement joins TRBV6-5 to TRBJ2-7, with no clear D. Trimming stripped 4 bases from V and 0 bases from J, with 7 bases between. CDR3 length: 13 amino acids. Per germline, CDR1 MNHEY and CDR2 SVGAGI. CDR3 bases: TGTGCCAGCAGTTCGCCCAGCTCCTACGAGCAGTACTTC. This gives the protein CASSSPSSYEQYF.

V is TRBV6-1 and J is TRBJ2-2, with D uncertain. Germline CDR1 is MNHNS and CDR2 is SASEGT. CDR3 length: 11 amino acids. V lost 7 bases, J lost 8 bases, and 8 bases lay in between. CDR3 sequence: CASISQGELFF. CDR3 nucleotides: TGTGCCAGCATTTCACAAGGGGAGCTGTTTTTT.

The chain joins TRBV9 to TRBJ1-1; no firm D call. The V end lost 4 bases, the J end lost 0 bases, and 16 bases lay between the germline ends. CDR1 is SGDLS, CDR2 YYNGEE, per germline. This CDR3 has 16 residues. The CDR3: CASSLRPYYMNTEAFF. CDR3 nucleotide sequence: TGTGCCAGCAGCCTTAGGCCCTACTACATGAACACTGAAGCTTTCTTT.

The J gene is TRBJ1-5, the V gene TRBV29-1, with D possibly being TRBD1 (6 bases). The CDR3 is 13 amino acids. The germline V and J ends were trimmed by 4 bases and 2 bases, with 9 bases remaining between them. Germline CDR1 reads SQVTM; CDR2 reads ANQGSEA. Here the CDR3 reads CSVAGAGNQPQHF. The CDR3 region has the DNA TGCAGCGTTGCAGGGGCGGGCAATCAGCCCCAGCATTTT.

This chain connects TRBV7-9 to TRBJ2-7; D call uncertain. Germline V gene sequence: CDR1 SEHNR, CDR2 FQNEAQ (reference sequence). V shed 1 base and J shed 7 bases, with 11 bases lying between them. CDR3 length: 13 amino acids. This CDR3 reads CASSLVIGAEQYF. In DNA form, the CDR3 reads TGTGCCAGCAGCTTAGTTATAGGAGCAGAGCAGTACTTC.

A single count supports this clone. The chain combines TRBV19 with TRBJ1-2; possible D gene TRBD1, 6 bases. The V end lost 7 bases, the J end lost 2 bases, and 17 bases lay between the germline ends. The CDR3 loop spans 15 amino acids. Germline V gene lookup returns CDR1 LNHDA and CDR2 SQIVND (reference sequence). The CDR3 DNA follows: TGTGCCAGTACCCAAGCTACAGGGAAAAACTATGGCTACACCTTC. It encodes CASTQATGKNYGYTF. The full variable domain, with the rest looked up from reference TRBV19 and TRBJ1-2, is DGGITQSPKYLFRKEGQNVTLSCEQNLNHDAMYWYRQDPGQGLRLIYYSQIVNDFQKGDIAEGYSVSREKKESFPLTVTSAQKNPTAFYLCASTQATGKNYGYTFGSGTRLTVV.

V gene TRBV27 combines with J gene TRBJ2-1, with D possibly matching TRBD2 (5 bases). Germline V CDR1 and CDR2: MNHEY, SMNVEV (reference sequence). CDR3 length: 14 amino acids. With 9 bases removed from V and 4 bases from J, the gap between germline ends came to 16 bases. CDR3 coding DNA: TGTGCCAGTTCCCACCGTGCGGGTTACAATGAGCAGTTCTTC. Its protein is CASSHRAGYNEQFF.

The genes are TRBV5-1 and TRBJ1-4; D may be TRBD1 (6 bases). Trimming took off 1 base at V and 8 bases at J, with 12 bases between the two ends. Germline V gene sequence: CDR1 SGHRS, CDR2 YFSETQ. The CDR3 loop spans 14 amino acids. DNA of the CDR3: TGCGCCAGCAGCTTGACCAGGGGCAGAGAAAAACTGTTTTTT. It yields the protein CASSLTRGREKLFF.

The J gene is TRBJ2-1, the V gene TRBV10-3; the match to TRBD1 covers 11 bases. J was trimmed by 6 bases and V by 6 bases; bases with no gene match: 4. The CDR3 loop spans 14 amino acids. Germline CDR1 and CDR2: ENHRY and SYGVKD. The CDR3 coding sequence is TGTGCCATCAGACCCGGGACAGGGGGCAATGAGCAGTTCTTC. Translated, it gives CAIRPGTGGNEQFF.

This CDR3 reads CASNPGKRHQPQHF. CDR3 nucleotide sequence: TGTGCCAGCAACCCGGGAAAGAGGCATCAGCCCCAGCATTTT. The chain combines TRBV6-7 with TRBJ1-5; D is undetermined. TRBV6-7 qualifies as an ORF whose function is uncertain. V lost 7 bases to trimming and J lost 5 bases, with 15 bases between them. The CDR3 has 14 amino acids.

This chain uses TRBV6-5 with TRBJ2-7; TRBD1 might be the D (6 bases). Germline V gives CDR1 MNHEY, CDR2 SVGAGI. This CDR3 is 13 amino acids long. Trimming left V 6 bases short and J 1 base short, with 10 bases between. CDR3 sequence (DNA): TGTGCCAGCAGCGAGGGACATTCCTACGAGCAGTACTTC. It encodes CASSEGHSYEQYF.

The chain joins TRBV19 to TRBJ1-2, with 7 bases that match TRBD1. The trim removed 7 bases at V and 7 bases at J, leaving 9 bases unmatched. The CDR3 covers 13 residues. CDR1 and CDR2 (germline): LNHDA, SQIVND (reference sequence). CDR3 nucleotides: TGTGCCAGTACCCTCAGACAGGGATCTGGCTACACCTTC. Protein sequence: CASTLRQGSGYTF.

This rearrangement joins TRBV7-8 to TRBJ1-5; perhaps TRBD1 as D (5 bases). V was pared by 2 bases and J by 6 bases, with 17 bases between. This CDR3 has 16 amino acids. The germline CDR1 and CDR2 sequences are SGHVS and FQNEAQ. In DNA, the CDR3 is TGTGCCAGCAGCTTATTTAGCAGGGAAATAGTTCAGCCCCAGCATTTT. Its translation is CASSLFSREIVQPQHF.

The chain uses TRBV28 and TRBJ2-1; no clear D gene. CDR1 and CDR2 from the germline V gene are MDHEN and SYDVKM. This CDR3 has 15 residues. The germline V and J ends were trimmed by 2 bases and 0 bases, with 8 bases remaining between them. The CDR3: CASSLVAVSYNEQFF. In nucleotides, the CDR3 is TGTGCCAGCAGTTTAGTGGCGGTCTCCTACAATGAGCAGTTCTTC.

The CDR3: CAWSGGSYEQYF. The CDR3 DNA sequence: TGTGCCTGGAGTGGCGGCTCCTACGAGCAGTACTTC. The chain has TRBV30 and TRBJ2-7; no clear D gene. This CDR3 has 12 amino acids. Germline CDR1 GTSNPN, CDR2 SVGIG (reference sequence). The germline V and J ends were trimmed by 1 base and 0 bases, with 4 bases remaining between them.

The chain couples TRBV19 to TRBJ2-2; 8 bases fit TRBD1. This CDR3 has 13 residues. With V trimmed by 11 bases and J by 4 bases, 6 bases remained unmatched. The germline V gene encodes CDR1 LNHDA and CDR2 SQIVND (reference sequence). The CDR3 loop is CAGRDRGTGELFF. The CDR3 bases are TGTGCCGGAAGAGACAGGGGCACCGGGGAGCTGTTTTTT.

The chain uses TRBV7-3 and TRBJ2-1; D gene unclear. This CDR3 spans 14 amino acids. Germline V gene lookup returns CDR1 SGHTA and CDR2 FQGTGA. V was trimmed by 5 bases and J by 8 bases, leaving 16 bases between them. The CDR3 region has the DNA TGTGCCAGCAGCCCGATTTCAGATTACGATGAGCAGTTCTTC. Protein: CASSPISDYDEQFF.